This entry features one TCR beta chain sequence. Assay used: immunoSEQ multiplex PCR; TCRdb lists only in-frame clones, some missing. The table includes approximately 140,000 clones, 91% detected once. V lost 0 bases and J lost 1, with 17 bases in between. The CDR3 length is 18 residues. Germline lookup yields CDR1 SGHAT and CDR2 FQNNGV. The sample belongs to a study of T cell responses to AZD1222 COVID-19 vaccine. The V and J genes are TRBV11-2 and TRBJ2-3; no reliable D call. The sequence came from an adult who received the AZD1222 COVID-19 vaccine. The starting material was peripheral blood, obtained 28 days after the second AZD1222 dose. The CDR3 DNA is TGTGCCAGCAGCTTAGATATTGGGCTAGTTCCTGGCACAGATACGCAGTATTTT. It translates to CASSLDIGLVPGTDTQYF. The full variable domain, in which reference TRBV11-2 and TRBJ2-3 provide the parts outside the CDR3, is EAGVAQSPRYKIIEKRQSVAFWCNPISGHATLYWYQQILGQGPKLLIQFQNNGVVDDSQLPKDRFSAERLKGVDSTLKIQPAKLEDSAVYLCASSLDIGLVPGTDTQYFGPGTRLTVL.